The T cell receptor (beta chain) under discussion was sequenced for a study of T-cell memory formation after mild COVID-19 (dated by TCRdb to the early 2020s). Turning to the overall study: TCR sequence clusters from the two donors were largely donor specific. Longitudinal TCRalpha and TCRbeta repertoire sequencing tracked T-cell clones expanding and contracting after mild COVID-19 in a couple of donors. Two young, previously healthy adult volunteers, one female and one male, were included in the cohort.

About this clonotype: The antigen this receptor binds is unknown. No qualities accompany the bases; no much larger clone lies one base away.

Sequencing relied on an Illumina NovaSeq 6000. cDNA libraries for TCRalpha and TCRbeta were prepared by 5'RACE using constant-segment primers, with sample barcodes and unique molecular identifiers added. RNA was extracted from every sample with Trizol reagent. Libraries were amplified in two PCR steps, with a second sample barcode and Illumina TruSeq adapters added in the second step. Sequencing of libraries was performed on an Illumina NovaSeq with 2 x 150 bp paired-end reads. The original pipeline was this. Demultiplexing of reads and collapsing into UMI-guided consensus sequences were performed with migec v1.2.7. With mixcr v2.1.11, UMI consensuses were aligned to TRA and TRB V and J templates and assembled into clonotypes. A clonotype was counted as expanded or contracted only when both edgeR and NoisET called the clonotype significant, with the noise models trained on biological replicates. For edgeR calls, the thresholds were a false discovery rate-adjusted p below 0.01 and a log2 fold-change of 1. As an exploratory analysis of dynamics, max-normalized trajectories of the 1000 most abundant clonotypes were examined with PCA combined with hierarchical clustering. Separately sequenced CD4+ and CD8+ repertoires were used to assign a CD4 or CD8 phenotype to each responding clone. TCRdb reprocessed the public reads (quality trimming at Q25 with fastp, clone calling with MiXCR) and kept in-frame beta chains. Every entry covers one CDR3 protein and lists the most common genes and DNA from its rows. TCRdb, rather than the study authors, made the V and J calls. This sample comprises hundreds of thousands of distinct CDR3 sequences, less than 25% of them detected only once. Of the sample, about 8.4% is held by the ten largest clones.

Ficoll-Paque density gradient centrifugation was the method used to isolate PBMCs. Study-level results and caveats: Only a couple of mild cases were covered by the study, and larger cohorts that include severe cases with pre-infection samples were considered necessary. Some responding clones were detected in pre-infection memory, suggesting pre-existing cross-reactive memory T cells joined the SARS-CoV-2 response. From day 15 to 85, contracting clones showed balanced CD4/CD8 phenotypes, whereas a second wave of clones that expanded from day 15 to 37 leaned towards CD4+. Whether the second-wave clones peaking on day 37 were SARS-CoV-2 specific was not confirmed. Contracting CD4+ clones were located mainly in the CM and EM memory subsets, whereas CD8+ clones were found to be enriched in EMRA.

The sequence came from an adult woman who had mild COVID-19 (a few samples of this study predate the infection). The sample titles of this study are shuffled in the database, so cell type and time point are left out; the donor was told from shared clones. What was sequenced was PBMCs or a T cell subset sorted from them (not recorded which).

The DNA sequence follows: TGTGCCAGCAGCCAAACGTTGGCTAGCGGGGGGGCCAATACAGATACGCAGTATTTT. The resulting protein is CASSQTLASGGANTDTQYF. The chain is assembled from TRBV3-1 and TRBJ2-3; the junction holds 12 bases that match TRBD2. The CDR3 contains 19 residues, cysteine and phenylalanine counted. The only DNA kept is the CDR3, 57 bases in frame from the first base. V trim: 2 bases; J trim: 3 bases; unmatched bases: 12. CDR1 LGHDT and CDR2 YNNKEL are derived from the germline V gene (reference sequence).